This record concerns one T cell receptor (beta chain) sequence. No cognate antigen has been identified for it. No base quality values were provided; no much bigger clone lies one nucleotide off. The meaning of the sample's treatment or condition label: allogeneic hematopoietic cell transplantation with graft depleted of TCRalphabeta T cells and CD19 B cells. Transplant recipients were children who received TCRalphabeta/CD19-depleted allogeneic hematopoietic cell grafts. The protocol used for the library was PCR. The data were produced on an Illumina HiSeq 2500. TCR library preparation used molecular barcoding, with unique molecular identifiers applied to normalize quantification of the TCRbeta repertoire. TCRdb reworked the public reads: Q25 trimming with fastp, MiXCR clone assembly, productive beta chains retained. For every CDR3 protein sequence, its rows merge into one entry that carries the most common genes and DNA. Within this sample are about 580,000 distinct CDR3 sequences, with 25% to 30% of them counted one time only. Of the sample, about 35% is held by the ten largest clones.

This specimen comes from a study of T-cell reconstitution after alpha-beta-depleted transplantation in children listed by TCRdb under 2016. The study in broad terms: T-cell immune reconstitution after TCRalphabeta/CD19-depleted allogeneic hematopoietic cell transplantation in children was quantitatively tracked in the study by means of TCR repertoire profiling.

Counted from cysteine to phenylalanine, this CDR3 has 15 amino acids. Only CDR3 DNA remains: 45 bases, in frame from the first base. CDR1 DFQATT and CDR2 SNEGSKA were looked up in the germline V gene (reference sequence). Here V drops 3 bases and J drops 4 bases, and the junction holds 10 bases not matched to any gene. Study-wide findings and limitations: In some patients, the high TCRbeta diversity seen at day 60 was put down to recipient T cells and intrathymic progenitors that had survived conditioning. About two months after transplant, the apparently early recovery of alphabetaT-cell counts reportedly depended on just several hundred clones that had expanded rapidly and came from non-depleted graft cells. The frequencies of hyperexpanded clones fell over the following months, and after one year, T-cell counts and TCRbeta diversity were mostly attributed to newly produced T cells.

The sequenced sample was PBMCs, obtained before TCRalphabeta/CD19-depleted stem cell transplant. The TCR sequence derives from a boy under two years old with Wiskott-Aldrich syndrome, due to receive a stem cell transplant. The chain couples TRBV20-1 to TRBJ2-5, with TRBD2 matching 8 junction bases. The DNA is as follows: TGCAGTGCTAGTAGTCTTAGCGGGAAGGCAGAGACCCAGTACTTC. Its product reads: CSASSLSGKAETQYF.